Listed below are T cell receptor beta chains from one sample, sequenced in a study of control samples from healthy donors and cancer patients. Clones were sequenced by immunoSEQ multiplex PCR, and TCRdb holds only the in-frame ones, with some missing. Among about 130,000 clones, about nine tenths were seen once, and the ten largest hold around 6%. The sequenced sample was blood. The receptors shown here come from a man aged 18 to 35 in good health. CDR3s include the opening cysteine and the closing phenylalanine or tryptophan. The order of the fields is D gene, J gene, clone size, V gene, CDR3 DNA, CDR3 protein. A D gene is named only where the DNA matches it firmly. For some rows the clone size is stated as once, few or many, or as a class when expanded; others skip it.

>TRBD1|TRBJ2-7|NA|TRBV9
TGTGCCAGCAGCCTATCCGGGACAGCGGCCTACGAGCAGTACTTC
CASSLSGTAAYEQYF
>TRBD1|TRBJ2-5|NA|TRBV18
TGTGCCAGCTCACTCCCAGGGGGGACCCAGTACTTC
CASSLPGGTQYF
>NA|TRBJ2-3|NA|TRBV12-3/TRBV12-4
TGTGCCAGCAGTTTGGTGAGGACAGATACGCAGTATTTT
CASSLVRTDTQYF
>NA|TRBJ2-1|NA|TRBV18
TGTGCCAGCTCACCCGACAATGAGCAGTTCTTC
CASSPDNEQFF
>TRBD2|TRBJ2-3|NA|TRBV5-6
TGTGCCAGCAGCTTGCGACTAGCGGGGGGAAGCACAGATACGCAGTATTTT
CASSLRLAGGSTDTQYF
>NA|TRBJ1-4|NA|TRBV5-1
TGCGCCAGCAGCCCGAGGGCAGGGTCTAATGAAAAACTGTTTTTT
CASSPRAGSNEKLFF
>NA|TRBJ1-4|NA|TRBV7-9
TGTGCCAGCAGCCAGCAGGGGTCTGGAACTAATGAAAAACTGTTTTTT
CASSQQGSGTNEKLFF
>NA|TRBJ2-5|once|TRBV5-4
TGTGCCAGCAGCTTGACGGGGCAGACCCAGTACTTC
CASSLTGQTQYF
>NA|TRBJ2-1|once|TRBV7-9
TGTGCCAGCAGCTTAGCAAACAATGAGCAGTTCTTC
CASSLANNEQFF
>NA|TRBJ1-2|NA|TRBV6-2/TRBV6-3
TGTGCCAGCAGCGGTCGGACAGACAACTATGGCTACACCTTC
CASSGRTDNYGYTF
>TRBD1|TRBJ2-5|NA|TRBV7-9
TGTGCCAGCAGCTCCCTGGGACAGACTCAAGAGACCCAGTACTTC
CASSSLGQTQETQYF
>TRBD2|TRBJ2-3|NA|TRBV6-4
TGTGCCAGCAGTGAAGAGACTAGCGGGGGAACAGATACGCAGTATTTT
CASSEETSGGTDTQYF
>NA|TRBJ2-7|NA|TRBV6-5
TGTGCCAGCAGTTTTTTGGGGGACTACGAGCAGTACTTC
CASSFLGDYEQYF
>TRBD1|TRBJ1-1|NA|TRBV5-1
TGCGCCAGCAGCTTGGCCACGACAGGGCCGGTTGGTACTGAAGCTTTCTTT
CASSLATTGPVGTEAFF
>TRBD2|TRBJ2-3|NA|TRBV7-2
TGTGCCAGCAGCTTAGGAGCAGCGGGGACCACAGATACGCAGTATTTT
CASSLGAAGTTDTQYF
>NA|TRBJ2-3|NA|TRBV5-1
TGCGCCAGCAGCCCCCAACTAGCCGGCTTCTCAAATACGCAGTATTTT
CASSPQLAGFSNTQYF
>NA|TRBJ1-2|NA|TRBV24-1
TGTGCCACCAGTACGCGGACGGGGGGCTACACCTTC
CATSTRTGGYTF
>TRBD1|TRBJ1-1|NA|TRBV5-1
TGCGCCAGCAGCTTAGACAGGGGGAACACTGAAGCTTTCTTT
CASSLDRGNTEAFF
>TRBD1|TRBJ2-7|NA|TRBV7-2
TGTGCCAGCAGCTTAGAAGGGACAGGGGCCTATCGGGAGCAGTACTTC
CASSLEGTGAYREQYF
>TRBD2|TRBJ2-3|once|TRBV9
TGTGCCAGCAAGCCGGGGGGGCCACAAGATACGCAGTATTTT
CASKPGGPQDTQYF
>NA|TRBJ2-2|NA|TRBV2
TGTGCCAGCAGTGATCAATTATCCGAGGAGCTGTTTTTT
CASSDQLSEELFF
>NA|TRBJ1-3|few|TRBV21-1
TGTGCCAGCAGCCCTCTGGGGGACAGTGGCTCTGGAAACACCATATATTTT
CASSPLGDSGSGNTIYF
>TRBD2|TRBJ2-7|NA|TRBV10-3
TGTGCCGTCGGTAAACCGGGACTAGATTTCTACGAGCAGTACTTC
CAVGKPGLDFYEQYF
>NA|TRBJ2-1|NA|TRBV7-2
TGTGCCAGCAGCTTAGACCGTGCCTACAATGAGCAGTTCTTC
CASSLDRAYNEQFF